This T cell receptor (beta chain) was documented in a study of vaccination and CD4 T cells after COVID-19. For the study at large: Post-COVID draws came a median about 91 days after diagnosis (range 35 to 161). The study collected post-vaccine samples a median 72 days after dose two, with a range of 14 to 241.

This clonotype was recorded a few times. Its antigen is unidentified. Cultured CD4+ T-cell DNA underwent Oncomine TCR Beta short-read sequencing. TCRdb called the PCR reads again in MiXCR, with one record for every CDR3 protein. The sample has approximately 12,000 distinct CDR3 sequences, just over 20% seen once. The sample's treatment: approximately nine-day PBMC culture with coronavirus spike peptide pools or control peptides (ViraFEST assay). ViraFEST stimulated the growth of antigen-specific T cells using peptide pools and subsequently profiled their TCRs by sequencing. Trimming removed 6 bases from V and 0 bases from J, with 11 bases in between. CDR1 and CDR2 (germline): MNHNS, SASEGT. The CDR3 spans 14 residues. Study-level results: Investigators enrolled relatively few convalescent patients and included no early post-infection timepoints.

The receptor was isolated from a human donor who received a COVID-19 vaccine. The chain recombines TRBV6-1 with TRBJ1-1; the D is unclear. Specimen: CD4+ T cells from blood, cultured in vitro, collected before SARS-CoV-2 vaccination. CDR3 sequence: CASRASYMNTEAFF. The CDR3 DNA reads TGTGCCAGCAGGGCCAGTTACATGAACACTGAAGCTTTCTTT.